The source of this T cell receptor (beta chain) is a study of identical twins. Study results and limitations: Modelling underestimated the level of out-of-frame TCR alpha sharing observed in monozygotic twins. The degree of excess twin sharing was weaker in beta out-of-frame sequences.

Using its own MiXCR run on the 5' RACE reads, TCRdb lists one record per CDR3 protein. Of roughly 750,000 distinct CDR3 sequences in the sample, 21% were seen once. This clonotype has at least ten counts. What it binds is unknown. V shed 6 bases and J shed 5 bases, with 14 bases lying between them. The CDR3 is made up of 13 amino acids. Germline V CDR1 and CDR2: DFQATT, SNEGSKA (reference sequence). The same sample was also used in a study of T cells expressing NK-cell markers. From that paper: It was sorted CD3+CD56+NKG2C+, CD3+CD56+NKG2C- and CD3+CD56-NKG2C+ T cells that supplied the TCR beta repertoires. A range of roughly 1.0-8% of CD8+ T cells consisted of dominant NKG2C+ clonotypes in roughly 6 donors.

The TCR comes from a woman under 30 in good health. Material for sequencing was PBMCs. The rearrangement uses TRBV20-1 and TRBJ2-1, with D hard to call. The CDR3 spells CSADPPLDNEQFF. The CDR3 nucleotides read TGCAGTGCGGATCCGCCCCTCGACAATGAGCAGTTCTTC.